This TCR beta chain was captured in a study of CD8+CD57+ T cells in acquired aplastic anemia. Study at large: Mean DNA quantity obtained from sorted CD4+ and CD8+ cells was around 2.9 ug. Study-wide results and limits: Patients did not significantly differ from controls in CD8+ Simpson's diversity. Patients and controls turned out to have twenty-nine CD8+ CDR3 sequences in common.

Patients picked for sequencing had shown CD8+CD57+ cell expansion detected by flow cytometry. The enrolled patients all had severe acquired aplastic anemia. Genomic DNA provided the template from which TCR beta VDJ and CDR3 profiles were obtained. A single record per CDR3 protein comes from TCRdb applying MiXCR to the reads. The sample has around 80,000 distinct CDR3 sequences, 60% to 75% seen once. Germline assignment: CDR1 SGHVS and CDR2 FQNEAQ. V shed 3 bases, J shed 10 bases, and the junction held 17 bases outside the gene matches. This CDR3 has 16 residues. About this clonotype itself: The antigen remains undetermined.

The sequencing sample was made of sorted CD4+, CD8+, or CD8+CD57+ T cells (not recorded which) from PBMCs. This TCR derives from a human donor with aplastic anemia. V is TRBV7-8 and J is TRBJ1-1, with 7 bases matching TRBD1. As DNA, the CDR3 is TGTGCCAGCAGCTTGGAACCCGGGACAGCCACCAGCGGAGCTTTCTTT. Its translation is CASSLEPGTATSGAFF.